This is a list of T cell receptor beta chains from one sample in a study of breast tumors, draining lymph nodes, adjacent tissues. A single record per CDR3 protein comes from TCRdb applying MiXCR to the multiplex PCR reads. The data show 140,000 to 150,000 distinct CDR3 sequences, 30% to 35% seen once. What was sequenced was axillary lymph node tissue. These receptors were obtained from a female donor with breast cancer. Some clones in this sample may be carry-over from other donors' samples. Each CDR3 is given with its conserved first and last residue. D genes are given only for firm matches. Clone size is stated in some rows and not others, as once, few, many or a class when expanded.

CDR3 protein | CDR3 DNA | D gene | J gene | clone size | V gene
CASSVSWGSGTQYF | TGTGCCAGCAGTGTTAGTTGGGGTTCGGGTACGCAGTATTTT | . | TRBJ2-3 | many | TRBV6-4
CSARATGDDAQYF | TGCAGTGCTAGGGCGACAGGGGACGACGCGCAGTACTTC | TRBD1 | TRBJ2-7 | . | TRBV20-1
CASSIRPGTGASYEQYF | TGTGCCAGTAGTATTAGACCCGGGACAGGTGCTTCCTACGAGCAGTACTTC | TRBD1 | TRBJ2-7 | . | TRBV19
CASSSTGGRDEQYF | TGTGCCAGCAGCTCGACAGGGGGGCGTGACGAGCAGTACTTC | TRBD1 | TRBJ2-7 | . | TRBV7-9
CSARDINRQGFTDTQYF | TGCAGTGCTAGAGATATAAATCGGCAGGGATTCACAGATACGCAGTATTTT | . | TRBJ2-3 | many | TRBV20-1
CASSFQGGLYNEQFF | TGTGCCAGCAGCTTTCAGGGGGGTCTCTACAATGAGCAGTTCTTC | . | TRBJ2-1 | many | TRBV11-3
CASSQAGTGNTGELFF | TGCGCCAGCAGCCAAGCCGGGACAGGGAACACCGGGGAGCTGTTTTTT | TRBD1 | TRBJ2-2 | many | TRBV4-3
CAISVKTGLNTEAFF | TGTGCCATCAGTGTTAAGACAGGATTGAACACTGAAGCTTTCTTT | . | TRBJ1-1 | . | TRBV10-3
CSASGGAGNEQFF | TGCAGTGCTAGCGGGGGGGCCGGCAATGAGCAGTTCTTC | TRBD2 | TRBJ2-1 | many | TRBV20-1
CASSFMDLAGTEAFF | TGTGCCAGTAGTTTCATGGACCTAGCGGGCACTGAAGCTTTCTTT | . | TRBJ1-1 | . | TRBV19
CASSLGEGRYGYTF | TGTGCCAGCAGTTTAGGGGAGGGGCGCTATGGCTACACCTTC | . | TRBJ1-2 | many | TRBV12-3/TRBV12-4
CASSPGTASGNTIYF | TGCGCCAGCAGCCCCGGGACTGCTTCTGGAAACACCATATATTTT | . | TRBJ1-3 | many | TRBV5-1
CASIPHERGVTYNEQFF | TGTGCCAGCATACCCCACGAGCGGGGGGTCACCTACAATGAGCAGTTCTTC | TRBD2 | TRBJ2-1 | many | TRBV6-6
CASSLSGGEYGYTF | TGCGCCAGCAGCTTGTCAGGGGGCGAGTATGGCTACACCTTC | TRBD1 | TRBJ1-2 | many | TRBV5-1
CATSSETGVLSDTQYF | TGTGCCACCAGCAGCGAGACAGGGGTGTTATCAGATACGCAGTATTTT | TRBD1 | TRBJ2-3 | many | TRBV15
CASSEGQTTSNEQFF | TGTGCCAGCAGTGAAGGCCAGACGACCTCCAATGAGCAGTTCTTC | . | TRBJ2-1 | many | TRBV25-1
CASSKNGRGYNSPLHF | TGTGCCAGCAGTAAAAACGGCAGGGGATATAATTCACCCCTCCACTTT | . | TRBJ1-6 | many | TRBV12-3/TRBV12-4